This T cell receptor (beta chain) was recovered during a study of CD8 T cells in ankylosing spondylitis. In this sample, this clonotype turned up many times. Its antigen is as yet unknown. From the 5' RACE reads, TCRdb called clonotypes with MiXCR, one entry per CDR3 protein. This sample carries some 200,000 distinct CDR3 sequences, about 6.7% of them seen once, and the ten largest clones take about 14%. The CDR3 is made up of 14 amino acids. V shed 2 bases and J 6 bases; nucleotides not matched to a gene: 1. Whole-study findings and limits: Disease-linked clones reportedly concentrated significantly in matched ankylosing spondylitis synovial fluid. Several highly homologous variants made up a TCR beta motif, and this motif appeared characteristic of ankylosing spondylitis blood.

The specimen sequenced was blood, either unsorted or a sorted T cell fraction (not recorded which). The sequence was obtained from a male donor with ankylosing spondylitis. The gene calls are TRBV12-3 or TRBV12-4 and TRBJ1-4, with TRBD1 matching over 9 bases. The CDR3 region has the DNA TGTGCCAGCAGTTTACGGACAGGGGATGAAAAACTGTTTTTT. Translating it yields CASSLRTGDEKLFF.